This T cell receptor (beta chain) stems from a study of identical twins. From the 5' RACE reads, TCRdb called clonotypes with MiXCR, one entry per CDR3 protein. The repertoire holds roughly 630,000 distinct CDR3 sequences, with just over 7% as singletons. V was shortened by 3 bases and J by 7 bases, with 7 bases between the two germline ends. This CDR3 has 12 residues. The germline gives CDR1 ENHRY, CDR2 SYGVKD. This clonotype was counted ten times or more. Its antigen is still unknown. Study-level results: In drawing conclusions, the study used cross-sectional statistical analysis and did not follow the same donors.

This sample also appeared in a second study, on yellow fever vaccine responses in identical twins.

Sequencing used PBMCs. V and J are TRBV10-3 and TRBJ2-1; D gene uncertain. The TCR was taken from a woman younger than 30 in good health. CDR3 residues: CAISEVGNEQFF. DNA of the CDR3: TGTGCCATCAGTGAAGTAGGGAATGAGCAGTTCTTC.